This T cell receptor beta chain stems from a study of Ad26.COV2.S vaccination and SARS-CoV-2 variants. Data came from immunoSEQ multiplex PCR; TCRdb stores just in-frame clones and leaves some out. The sample contains 380,000 or so clones, about 83% of which appear only once. The V and J ends lost 5 bases and 2 bases, in that order; junction bases with no gene match: 7. Per the germline V gene, CDR1 is SSHAT and CDR2 is FNYEAQ (reference sequence). The CDR3 sequence is 16 residues long. Described treatment: roughly 18 received Ad26.COV2.S at low or high dose, single or two shots; about 5 received placebo; per-sample allocation not given. Day 63 following the first vaccine or placebo injection was when the samples were taken.

This chain connects TRBV7-7 to TRBJ2-3; TRBD2 aligns across 10 bases. This material consisted of peripheral blood, taken in a trial of Ad26.COV2.S vaccine versus placebo. The receptor comes from a person between 18 and 59 years old who received the Ad26.COV2.S COVID-19 vaccine or a placebo. In DNA form, the CDR3 reads TGTGCCAGCAGCCCAAGACTAGCGGGCCACACAGATACGCAGTATTTT. Protein product: CASSPRLAGHTDTQYF.